This TCR beta chain was profiled in a study of shared clonotypes between healthy human individuals. About the study: CD4 naive and memory got three plates each, CD8 naive two, CD8 memory one.

Profiling relied on immunoSEQ multiplex PCR, and the TCRdb table lists in-frame clones only, not all of them. The data show 450,000 to 700,000 clones, with less than 97% seen just once and 0.1% to 0.11% held by the top ten. CD8 cells classed as naive were CD45RO-negative and positively selected for CCR7, excluding terminally differentiated effector memory CD45RA+ cells. Nashville, Tennessee was home to all donors, who were Caucasian adults. Germline CDR1 and CDR2: SQVTM and ANQGSEA. Trimming removed 7 bases at V and 3 bases at J, with 12 bases between. The CDR3 is 13 amino acids. The TCR sequence derives from a woman in her 30s in good health. The sequenced sample was naive CD8+ T cells sorted from blood. The chain links TRBV29-1 to TRBJ2-2; D possibly corresponds to TRBD1 (6 bases). The CDR3 loop reads CSADRGDTGELFF. CDR3 sequence (DNA): TGCAGCGCGGACAGAGGGGACACCGGGGAGCTGTTTTTT.